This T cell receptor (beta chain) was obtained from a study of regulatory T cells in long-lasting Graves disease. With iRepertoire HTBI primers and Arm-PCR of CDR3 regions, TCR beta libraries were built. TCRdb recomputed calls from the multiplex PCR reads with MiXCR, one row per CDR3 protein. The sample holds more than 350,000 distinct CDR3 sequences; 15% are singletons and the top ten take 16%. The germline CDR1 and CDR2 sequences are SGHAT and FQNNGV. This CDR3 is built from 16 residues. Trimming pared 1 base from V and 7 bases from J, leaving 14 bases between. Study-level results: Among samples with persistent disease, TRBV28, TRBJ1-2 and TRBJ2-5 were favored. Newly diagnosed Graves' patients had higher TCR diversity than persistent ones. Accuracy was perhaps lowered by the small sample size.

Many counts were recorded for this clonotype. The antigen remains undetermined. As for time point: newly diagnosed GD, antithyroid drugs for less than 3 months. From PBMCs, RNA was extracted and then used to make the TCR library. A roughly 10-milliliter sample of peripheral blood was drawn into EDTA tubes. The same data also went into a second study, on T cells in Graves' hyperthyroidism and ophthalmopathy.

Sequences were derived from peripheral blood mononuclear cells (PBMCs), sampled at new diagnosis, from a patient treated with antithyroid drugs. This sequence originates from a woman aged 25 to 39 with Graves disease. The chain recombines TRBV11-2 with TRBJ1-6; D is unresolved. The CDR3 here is CASSLVPDGNNSPLHF. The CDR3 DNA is TGTGCCAGCAGCTTAGTCCCCGATGGCAACAATTCACCCCTCCACTTT.